This T cell receptor (beta chain) is drawn from a study of blood T cell repertoires in COVID-19. For the study at large: Samples came from the United States, Italy and Spain, spanning acute and convalescent COVID-19. PBMCs, B-cell-depleted T cells, or T cells were the source of the cDNA or gDNA that made up the material.

Authors' analysis steps: Reference gene primer amplification gave estimated nucleated cell counts. The protocol was immunoSEQ multiplex PCR, while the TCRdb copy is restricted to in-frame clones and leaves out a portion. V and J calls and clone size come straight from that table; D and trimming were deduced from the DNA. This sample carries about 71,000 clones, 89% of them seen once, and the ten largest clones take 8% to 10%. Trimming removed 8 bases from V and 0 bases from J, with 19 bases in between. CDR1 LNHDA and CDR2 SQIVND come from the germline V gene (reference sequence). CDR3 size: 16 residues.

V gene TRBV19 combines with J gene TRBJ1-1, with a possible D match to TRBD1 (5 bases). Material for sequencing was peripheral blood. This sequence was found in a man aged 50 to 60 with active COVID-19. Written as DNA, the CDR3 is TGTGCCAGTCCTCCCCGGGAGGGGTGGGTGAACACTGAAGCTTTCTTT. This codes for CASPPREGWVNTEAFF. Complete variable domain (other parts from reference TRBV19 and TRBJ1-1): DGGITQSPKYLFRKEGQNVTLSCEQNLNHDAMYWYRQDPGQGLRLIYYSQIVNDFQKGDIAEGYSVSREKKESFPLTVTSAQKNPTAFYLCASPPREGWVNTEAFFGQGTRLTVV.